Listed below are T cell receptor beta chains from one sample, sequenced in a study of CD8+CD57+ T cells in acquired aplastic anemia. TCRdb reprocessed the reads with MiXCR, giving one entry per CDR3 protein. Here the sample spans 200,000 to 250,000 distinct CDR3 sequences, 60% to 80% being singletons. Sequences were obtained from sorted CD4+, CD8+, or CD8+CD57+ T cells (not recorded which) from PBMCs. These TCRs come from a human donor with aplastic anemia. CDR3s include the opening cysteine and the closing phenylalanine or tryptophan. Each record gives: V gene, J gene, CDR3 protein.

v_gene: TRBV5-1
j_gene: TRBJ2-7
CDR3aa: CASSPKSGGGLDEQYF

v_gene: TRBV19
j_gene: TRBJ2-1
CDR3aa: CASSSYGARDEQFF

v_gene: TRBV7-2
j_gene: TRBJ1-5
CDR3aa: CASSFRVGNQPQRF

v_gene: TRBV20-1
j_gene: TRBJ2-3
CDR3aa: CSAPDGSTADTQYF

v_gene: TRBV7-2
j_gene: TRBJ1-5
CDR3aa: CASSLTGNQPQHF

v_gene: TRBV15
j_gene: TRBJ2-1
CDR3aa: CATSSLGDEQFF

v_gene: TRBV6-6
j_gene: TRBJ1-6
CDR3aa: CASSESGTGVYSPLHF

v_gene: TRBV2
j_gene: TRBJ2-5
CDR3aa: CASMSVETQYF

v_gene: TRBV7-2
j_gene: TRBJ2-3
CDR3aa: CASSLQGGRRSDTQYF

v_gene: TRBV29-1
j_gene: TRBJ1-1
CDR3aa: CSVEGQMGTEAFF

v_gene: TRBV7-8
j_gene: TRBJ1-1
CDR3aa: CASRTGGTEAFF

v_gene: TRBV5-4
j_gene: TRBJ1-1
CDR3aa: CASSFSTETEAFF

v_gene: TRBV20-1
j_gene: TRBJ1-5
CDR3aa: CSASTVNSNQPQHF

v_gene: TRBV2
j_gene: TRBJ1-5
CDR3aa: CASSEGTGWSNQPQHF

v_gene: TRBV9
j_gene: TRBJ1-3
CDR3aa: CASSVGGENTIYF

v_gene: TRBV7-9
j_gene: TRBJ2-2
CDR3aa: CASSQTGYNEQFF

v_gene: TRBV5-1
j_gene: TRBJ1-5
CDR3aa: CASSPDRVDQPQHF

v_gene: TRBV19
j_gene: TRBJ2-3
CDR3aa: CATRADTQYF

v_gene: TRBV10-1
j_gene: TRBJ1-6
CDR3aa: CASSENNSPLHF

v_gene: TRBV19
j_gene: TRBJ1-2
CDR3aa: CASSNQGINYGYTF

v_gene: TRBV10-3
j_gene: TRBJ2-7
CDR3aa: CAIKGQRAVEQYF

v_gene: TRBV14
j_gene: TRBJ2-3
CDR3aa: CASSQQQDTDTQYF

v_gene: TRBV2
j_gene: TRBJ2-2
CDR3aa: CASSEALWTSGGGELFF

v_gene: TRBV20-1
j_gene: TRBJ2-7
CDR3aa: CSAKRSSGRAIWQYF

v_gene: TRBV7-2
j_gene: TRBJ2-5
CDR3aa: CASSAGVNIETQYF

v_gene: TRBV20-1
j_gene: TRBJ2-7
CDR3aa: CSASFLAGSYEQYF

v_gene: TRBV24-1
j_gene: TRBJ1-2
CDR3aa: CATSDLQAGYTF